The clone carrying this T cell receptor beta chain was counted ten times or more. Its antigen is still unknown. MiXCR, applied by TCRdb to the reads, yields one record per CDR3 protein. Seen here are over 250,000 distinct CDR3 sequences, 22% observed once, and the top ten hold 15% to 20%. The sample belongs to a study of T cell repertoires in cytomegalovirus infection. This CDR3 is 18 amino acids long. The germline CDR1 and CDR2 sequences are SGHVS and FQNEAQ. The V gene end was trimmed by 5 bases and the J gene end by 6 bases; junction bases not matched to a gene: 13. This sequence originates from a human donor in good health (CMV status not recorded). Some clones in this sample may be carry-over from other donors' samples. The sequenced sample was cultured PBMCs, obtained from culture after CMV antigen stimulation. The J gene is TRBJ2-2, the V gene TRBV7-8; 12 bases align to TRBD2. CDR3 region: CASSRTGLAGLSAGELFF. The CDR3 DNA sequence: TGTGCCAGCAGCCGAACTGGACTAGCGGGGCTCTCGGCCGGGGAGCTGTTTTTT.